The 8 T cell receptor beta chains reported below all come from one sample, sequenced in a study of T cell responses to AZD1222 COVID-19 vaccine. Clones were read by immunoSEQ multiplex PCR, and TCRdb kept only the in-frame ones, dropping some. This sample has 140,000 to 150,000 clones; about 93% occur once, and the top ten carry approximately 2.7%. Sequenced material: peripheral blood, taken on day 0 of MenACWY control vaccination. These receptors came from an adult in good health.

As DNA, the CDR3 is TGCAGCGTTCGTGGAGGGGGGAACACTGAAGCTTTCTTT. Its translation is CSVRGGGNTEAFF. The chain joins TRBV29-1 to TRBJ1-1; D is perhaps TRBD1 (6 bases). The V gene's germline CDR1 is SQVTM and CDR2 ANQGSEA. Trimming took 5 bases from V and 1 from J, leaving 11 bases between them. The CDR3 sequence is 13 residues long.

The chain uses TRBV7-9 and TRBJ1-2, with 7 positions matching TRBD1. V trimming: 4 bases; J trimming: 6 bases; junction bases outside the gene matches: 5. The CDR3 length is 13 residues. Germline values: CDR1 SEHNR, CDR2 FQNEAQ (reference sequence). The CDR3 nucleotides read TGTGCCAGCAGCTACACAGGGGCGGATGGCTACACCTTC. Its translation: CASSYTGADGYTF.

Comment on this clone: Other nucleotide sequences from this sample produce the same CDR3. V gene TRBV18 combines with J gene TRBJ2-3; D gene ambiguous. This CDR3 is built from 13 residues. Deletions cut 2 bases from V and 6 bases from J, with 9 bases between. The germline V gene encodes CDR1 KGHSH and CDR2 LQKENI. The CDR3 sequence: CASSPGGADTQYF. The CDR3 nucleotides read TGTGCCAGCTCACCAGGCGGTGCGGATACGCAGTATTTT.

V and J are TRBV19 and TRBJ1-1; unclear D gene. Deletions cut 9 bases from V and 4 bases from J, with 12 bases between. The germline V gene encodes CDR1 LNHDA and CDR2 SQIVND (reference sequence). The CDR3 runs to 12 residues. CDR3 in amino acids: CASARYGTEAFF. CDR3 sequence (DNA): TGTGCCAGCGCCCGTTATGGCACTGAAGCTTTCTTT.

The rearrangement uses TRBV5-8 and TRBJ1-2; TRBD1 matches at 9 bases. The ends lost 3 bases at V and 2 bases at J; junction bases unmatched: 8. This CDR3 is built from 16 residues. From germline, CDR1 is SGHTS and CDR2 YDEGEE. The CDR3 DNA reads TGTGCCAGCAGCTCAATCCCCGGGACAGGGAACTATGGCTACACCTTC. It encodes CASSSIPGTGNYGYTF.

This chain connects TRBV28 to TRBJ2-7; maybe TRBD2 (7 bases). There are 15 residues in the CDR3. Deletions cut 6 bases from V and 1 base from J, with 16 bases between. Germline V CDR1 and CDR2: MDHEN, SYDVKM. The CDR3 DNA is TGTGCCAGCAGCCTTGAAAGGGGGGGTTCCTACGAGCAGTACTTC. Residues: CASSLERGGSYEQYF.

This clone was detected a few times. V and J are TRBV27 and TRBJ1-1; D is uncertain. V lost 3 bases and J lost 4, with 9 bases in between. CDR3 length: 13 amino acids. Per germline, CDR1 MNHEY and CDR2 SMNVEV (reference sequence). CDR3 loop: CASSFGRTTEAFF. The CDR3 DNA follows: TGTGCCAGCAGTTTCGGACGGACCACTGAAGCTTTCTTT.

This clone was detected only once. V usage is TRBV3-1 (or the pseudogene TRBV3-2) and J usage is TRBJ1-1, with TRBD1 as a possible D gene (6 bases). V was clipped by 3 bases and J by 5 bases, with 13 bases between them. Germline V gene lookup returns CDR1 LGHDT and CDR2 YNNKEL (reference sequence). CDR3 length: 14 residues. In DNA, the CDR3 is TGTGCCAGCAGCCAGGGGGGGCTGGGGACTGAAGCTTTCTTT. Its protein product is CASSQGGLGTEAFF.